These T cell receptor beta chains were read from a single sample in a study of CD8 T cells in ankylosing spondylitis. TCRdb redid the calling of the 5' RACE reads with MiXCR, one entry per CDR3 protein. The data show about 220,000 distinct CDR3 sequences, more than 25% seen once. Source material: blood, either unsorted or a sorted T cell fraction (not recorded which). The receptors here all came from a male donor with ankylosing spondylitis or in good health (not recorded which). CDR3s include the opening cysteine and the closing phenylalanine or tryptophan. D genes are given only for firm matches. Where a row states a size, it is once, few, many or the class of an expanded clone; other rows omit it.

TRBV6-1	TRBJ2-7	.	TRBD2	TGTGCCAGCCTTTCTAGCGGGAGGAGTGTCTACGAGCAGTACTTC	CASLSSGRSVYEQYF
TRBV24-1	TRBJ1-3	many	.	TGTGCCACCAGTGCGGGCCCGCCGGGGAGATACACCATATATTTT	CATSAGPPGRYTIYF
TRBV6-1	TRBJ2-1	.	.	TGTGCCAGCAGGGAAAGCTCCTACAATGAGCAGTTCTTC	CASRESSYNEQFF
TRBV29-1	TRBJ2-7	.	.	TGCAGCGTTGGAGGGCGGCTAGCCTACGAGCAGTACTTC	CSVGGRLAYEQYF
TRBV12-3/TRBV12-4	TRBJ2-7	many	.	TGTGCCAGCAGTCCTATCGCCACAGGGACCTACGAGCAGTACTTC	CASSPIATGTYEQYF
TRBV4-3	TRBJ2-3	.	TRBD2	TGCGCCAGCAGCCAAGATCGACTAGCGACAGATACGCAGTATTTT	CASSQDRLATDTQYF
TRBV7-2	TRBJ2-2	many	.	TGTGCCAGCAGCTTACGATCCACCGGGGAGCTGTTTTTT	CASSLRSTGELFF
TRBV21-1	TRBJ2-7	few	.	TGTGCCAGCAGCAAAGGATCGTACTTC	CASSKGSYF
TRBV28	TRBJ2-2	many	.	TGTGCCAGCAGTTTGGCAGGGTACGGCACCGGGGAGCTGTTTTTT	CASSLAGYGTGELFF
TRBV4-3	TRBJ2-7	many	TRBD1	TGCGCCAGCAGCCAAGATTCCGGGACAGGGTTCGAGCAGTACTTC	CASSQDSGTGFEQYF
TRBV29-1	TRBJ2-7	few	TRBD1	TGCAGCGTTGAGGGAGGACAGGGTGTCGACGAGCAGTACTTC	CSVEGGQGVDEQYF
TRBV29-1	TRBJ1-4	few	.	TGCAGCGTTGCAGAGATCCGCGATGAAAAACTGTTTTTT	CSVAEIRDEKLFF
TRBV10-2	TRBJ2-3	.	TRBD1	TGCGCCAGCAGTGATCAGGGGGCAACTTGGGATACGCAGTATTTT	CASSDQGATWDTQYF
TRBV3-1	TRBJ2-1	many	TRBD2	TGTGCCAGCAGCCCCCTGGGCGGGAGGGCCAAGATCCGCTCCTACAATGAGCAGTTCTTC	CASSPLGGRAKIRSYNEQFF
TRBV24-1	TRBJ2-7	many	.	TGTGCCACCAGTGAGGGGGCACGAGAGAAGCAGTACTTC	CATSEGAREKQYF
TRBV7-3	TRBJ2-1	many	TRBD2	TGTGCCAGCAGCCTTACCGGGACTAGCGGGCCCCAGGAGCAGTTCTTC	CASSLTGTSGPQEQFF
TRBV7-8	TRBJ1-4	many	TRBD1	TGTGCCAGCAGCTCCCGGGACAGAAATGAAAAACTGTTTTTT	CASSSRDRNEKLFF
TRBV6-2/TRBV6-3	TRBJ2-7	many	TRBD1	TGTGCCAGCAGCCAACGACAGGGGCACGGGCAGTACTTC	CASSQRQGHGQYF
TRBV4-3	TRBJ1-2	many	.	TGCGCCAGCAGCCAAGAAGTCGTCTCTAACTATGGCTACACCTTC	CASSQEVVSNYGYTF
TRBV6-5	TRBJ2-5	many	.	TGTGCCAGCAGTTACGGGAGGATGGAGACCCAGTACTTC	CASSYGRMETQYF
TRBV20-1	TRBJ2-3	.	.	TGCAGTGCTAGATGGGCCGGGAGCACAGATACGCAGTATTTT	CSARWAGSTDTQYF
TRBV20-1	TRBJ2-5	.	.	TGCAGTGCTAGGGAGTCTTTGAAGACCCAGTACTTC	CSARESLKTQYF
TRBV6-1	TRBJ2-3	.	TRBD1	TGTGCCAGCAGGCGACAGGGGACGCTTTATAGCACAGATACGCAGTATTTT	CASRRQGTLYSTDTQYF